Listed below are T cell receptor beta chains from one sample, sequenced in a study of cytomegalovirus exposure and HLA in healthy donors. Generated by immunoSEQ multiplex PCR, the TCRdb table keeps only in-frame clones and is missing some. The data hold around 120,000 clones, with roughly two thirds observed a single time. The sample comprised PBMCs. All receptors derive from a man aged 25 to 40 in good health and CMV-seropositive. CDR3s include the opening cysteine and the closing phenylalanine or tryptophan. A D gene is named only where the DNA matches it firmly. For some rows the clone size is stated as once, few or many, or as a class when expanded; others skip it.

v_call	clone_size	d_call	j_call	cdr3_nt	cdr3_aa
TRBV15	once	NA	TRBJ1-2	TGTGCCACCAGCAGAATACTTAACTATGGCTACACCTTC	CATSRILNYGYTF
TRBV6-5	NA	NA	TRBJ2-3	TGTGCCAGCAGTTACTACGGCGGAGACACAGATACGCAGTATTTT	CASSYYGGDTDTQYF
TRBV6-4	NA	NA	TRBJ2-7	TGTGCCAGCAGTGACTCGGGCTCATCCTACGAGCAGTACTTC	CASSDSGSSYEQYF
TRBV18	NA	TRBD1	TRBJ1-5	TGTGCCAGCTCCCCGGGACAGCTCTATAGCAATCAGCCCCAGCATTTT	CASSPGQLYSNQPQHF
TRBV5-4	NA	NA	TRBJ2-5	TGTGCCAGCAGCTTGGGGTTTAGAGAGACCCAGTACTTC	CASSLGFRETQYF
TRBV13	few	TRBD1	TRBJ2-1	TGTGCCAGCCGGGACAGCCCAACTATAGAGCAGTTCTTC	CASRDSPTIEQFF
TRBV5-3	NA	NA	TRBJ1-5	TGTGCCAGAAGCTTGGCCTTCGATCTCAGCAGGGATGTTCTGCCCCAGCATTTT	CARSLAFDLSRDVLPQHF
TRBV27	once	TRBD2	TRBJ2-1	TGTGCCAGCAGTTCCATAGCGGGACCCAATGTGCAGTTCTTC	CASSSIAGPNVQFF
TRBV7-9	once	NA	TRBJ2-1	TGTGCCAGCAGCCCCCGGGGTACGGAGAAGCAGTTCTTC	CASSPRGTEKQFF
TRBV21-1	NA	NA	TRBJ2-2	TGTGCCAGCAGCAAATTGGAGGACGTCGAAGGCAACACCGGGGAGCTGTTTTTT	CASSKLEDVEGNTGELFF
TRBV6-6	NA	NA	TRBJ2-3	TGTGCCAGCAGCCCCCAGGGGGGAGATACGCAGTATTTT	CASSPQGGDTQYF
TRBV7-2	NA	NA	TRBJ2-2	TGTGCCAGCAGCGAGTGGAGGGCCGTCGGGGAGCTGTTTTTT	CASSEWRAVGELFF
TRBV5-4	NA	TRBD1	TRBJ1-2	TGTGCCAGCAGTCCCACAGGGGGCGCAGGTGGCTACACCTTC	CASSPTGGAGGYTF
TRBV19	NA	NA	TRBJ1-4	TGTGCCAGTAGTGAACATTCAGGGCCAACTAATGAAAAACTGTTTTTT	CASSEHSGPTNEKLFF
TRBV5-1	few	NA	TRBJ2-1	TGCGCCAGCAGCTTGGGGGCCAGAAACTCCTACAATGAGCAGTTCTTC	CASSLGARNSYNEQFF
TRBV7-8	NA	NA	TRBJ2-7	TGTGCCAGCAGCCTCACGGCCCTCGGGGGACCCTACGAGCAGTACTTC	CASSLTALGGPYEQYF
TRBV7-9	NA	NA	TRBJ2-1	TGTGCCAGCAGTCCTCCCTGGGCGGCCCCGGGGAACAATGAGCAGTTCTTC	CASSPPWAAPGNNEQFF
TRBV15	few	NA	TRBJ2-1	TGTGCCACCAGCAGAGATCTGGCGGGGTCTAGTGAGCAGTTCTTC	CATSRDLAGSSEQFF
TRBV20-1	NA	NA	TRBJ1-1	TGCAGCGCGGGGCGGGGAGCTTTCTTT	CSAGRGAFF
TRBV10-1	NA	TRBD1	TRBJ2-1	TGCGCCAGCAGTGAGTCTTGGGAAGGGGGCCATGAGCAGTTCTTC	CASSESWEGGHEQFF
TRBV11-2	NA	TRBD1	TRBJ2-7	TGTGCCAGCAGCTTAGCTTTGTGGACAGGGGGCCCGTTGCCCTACGAGCAGTACTTC	CASSLALWTGGPLPYEQYF
TRBV5-1	NA	TRBD2	TRBJ2-1	TGCGCCAGCAGCGGAGCGGGGGGGGTCTACAATGAGCAGTTCTTC	CASSGAGGVYNEQFF
TRBV9	NA	TRBD2	TRBJ2-5	TGTGCCAGCAACCCGGGTGCTAGCGGGGAAGAGACCCAGTACTTC	CASNPGASGEETQYF
TRBV5-1	NA	NA	TRBJ1-2	TGCGCCAGCAGCTCAACCGGGGGAAACTATGGCTACACCTTC	CASSSTGGNYGYTF
TRBV20-1	NA	NA	TRBJ2-3	TGCAGTGCTGAGAGTACGGATACGCAGTATTTT	CSAESTDTQYF
TRBV4-3	few	NA	TRBJ2-7	TGCGCCAGCAGCCAAGAACGGGACTGGAGCTCCTACGAGCAGTACTTC	CASSQERDWSSYEQYF
TRBV6-8	NA	TRBD2	TRBJ2-3	TGTGCCAGCAGTTACTGGGGACTAGCAGGCCCTAGCACAGATACGCAGTATTTT	CASSYWGLAGPSTDTQYF
TRBV4-1	NA	TRBD2	TRBJ2-3	TGCGCCAGCAGCCAAGAAGTTGTAGGGACTAGCAGGGAGACGCAGTATTTT	CASSQEVVGTSRETQYF
TRBV28	NA	TRBD1	TRBJ2-3	TGTGCCAGCAGTTATCAACTTCAGGGGGCGCGGGGCACAGATACGCAGTATTTT	CASSYQLQGARGTDTQYF
TRBV7-2	NA	NA	TRBJ2-1	TGTGCCAGCAGCGCCCCGGGGAGGGAGCAGTTCTTC	CASSAPGREQFF
TRBV7-2	NA	NA	TRBJ1-4	TGTGCCAGCAGCTTAGGACAGTCACCAACTAATGAAAAACTGTTTTTT	CASSLGQSPTNEKLFF
TRBV2	NA	TRBD2	TRBJ2-1	TGTGCCAGCATCTTGGGAGCGGGACCAGACTACAATGAGCAGTTCTTC	CASILGAGPDYNEQFF
TRBV2	NA	TRBD2	TRBJ2-1	TGTGCCAGCAGTGAATTGTCAGGACTAGCGGGGGGAGGCTTTTACAATGAGCAGTTCTTC	CASSELSGLAGGGFYNEQFF
TRBV27	NA	NA	TRBJ2-7	TGTGCCAGCAGGAGAGGGCACAGCTCCTACGAGCAGTACTTC	CASRRGHSSYEQYF
TRBV4-2	NA	TRBD1	TRBJ1-5	TGTGCCAGCAGCCAAGCTGACAGGGGGTTGGGTGGTAGCAATCAGCCCCAGCATTTT	CASSQADRGLGGSNQPQHF
TRBV5-4	NA	TRBD1	TRBJ2-7	TGTGCCAGCAGCTTGAGGGACAGGCGTTCCTACGAGCAGTACTTC	CASSLRDRRSYEQYF
TRBV2	few	NA	TRBJ2-7	TGTGCCACGAACAGGGGAGGATACGAGCAGTACTTC	CATNRGGYEQYF
TRBV7-8	NA	NA	TRBJ1-6	TGTGCCAGCAGCTTAGGGCAGGGGATTTACTCCTATAATTCACCCCTCCACTTT	CASSLGQGIYSYNSPLHF
TRBV6-1	NA	NA	TRBJ2-3	TGTGCCAGCAGCGCCAACAGGGAGGGGACGCAGTATTTT	CASSANREGTQYF
TRBV19	NA	TRBD1	TRBJ1-1	TGTGCCAGTAGTCCAGGGGGACTTATTGAAGCTTTCTTT	CASSPGGLIEAFF
TRBV6-5	NA	NA	TRBJ1-4	TGTGCCAGCAGTTTACACGGGACAACCGAAAAACTGTTTTTT	CASSLHGTTEKLFF
TRBV28	once	TRBD2	TRBJ2-1	TGTGCCAGCAGTACCCCCGGGACTAGGGGCTACAATGAGCAGTTCTTC	CASSTPGTRGYNEQFF
TRBV9	NA	NA	TRBJ1-2	TGTGCCAGCAGCGTAGATCCTACTACGGGCTACACCTTC	CASSVDPTTGYTF
TRBV30	NA	TRBD2	TRBJ2-7	TGTGCCTGGAGTCGGGGGACTAGCGGGAGCTACGAGCAGTACTTC	CAWSRGTSGSYEQYF
TRBV27	NA	TRBD1	TRBJ1-5	TGTGCCAGCAGTTTATCCTGGGACAGGGGGGACAATCAGCCCCAGCATTTT	CASSLSWDRGDNQPQHF
TRBV2	NA	TRBD1	TRBJ1-4	TGTGCCAGCAGTGCCCGGGACAGGAGATATGAAAAACTGTTTTTT	CASSARDRRYEKLFF
TRBV19	NA	TRBD2	TRBJ2-2	TGTGCCAGTAGAGATCTAGCGGACGCGAACACCGGGGAGCTGTTTTTT	CASRDLADANTGELFF
TRBV7-3	NA	TRBD2	TRBJ2-5	TGTGCCAGCAGCCCTCTCCTAAAGCGGGAGGGCCCAGAGACCCAGTACTTC	CASSPLLKREGPETQYF
TRBV9	NA	TRBD1	TRBJ2-5	TGTGCCAGCAGCGGCGCCGGGACAGGGTCAGAGACCCAGTACTTC	CASSGAGTGSETQYF
TRBV18	NA	NA	TRBJ1-4	TGTGCCAGCTCACAAGACGCGGGACCTGCAACTAATGAAAAACTGTTTTTT	CASSQDAGPATNEKLFF
TRBV4-1	NA	NA	TRBJ2-3	TGCGCCAGCAGCCAAAGTGAGGGGGCAGATACGCAGTATTTT	CASSQSEGADTQYF
TRBV29-1	NA	NA	TRBJ2-1	TGCAGCGTTGAAGGGGGTCGCGGGTGGAATGAGCAGTTCTTC	CSVEGGRGWNEQFF
TRBV7-2	NA	NA	TRBJ2-3	TGTGCCAGCAGCTTGTACGGACAGAGGGAAGATACGCAGTATTTT	CASSLYGQREDTQYF
TRBV2	NA	TRBD1	TRBJ1-1	TGTGCCAGCAGTGTTACTACAGGGGCATCTGAAGCTTTCTTT	CASSVTTGASEAFF